This T cell receptor beta chain is drawn from a study of blood T cell repertoires in COVID-19. Study details: Researchers got acute and convalescent COVID-19 samples from the United States, Italy and Spain. The cDNA or gDNA used as material had been derived from T cells, B-cell-depleted T cells, or PBMCs.

Under the authors' procedure: Cell counts per sample came from amplifying reference gene primers. Method: immunoSEQ multiplex PCR; TCRdb's copy keeps in-frame clones and lacks some. D and trimming were read from the DNA, whereas the V and J calls and clone size are those reported in that table. This table holds about 41,000 clones, roughly 80% found once. J gave up 2 bases and V 0 bases, and 3 bases lay outside the gene matches. CDR1 and CDR2 (germline): MNHEY, SVGEGT. The CDR3 has 16 residues. This clonotype originated in a woman aged 55 to 70 with acute or convalescent COVID-19. Sequenced material: peripheral blood. This chain connects TRBV6-2 or TRBV6-3 to TRBJ2-5; TRBD2 matches 10 bases. CDR3 coding DNA: TGTGCCAGCAGTTACTCGGGACTAGCGAGTCAAGAGACCCAGTACTTC. This translates into CASSYSGLASQETQYF.